This T cell receptor (beta chain) is drawn from a study of cytomegalovirus exposure and HLA in healthy donors. Broader study findings: Testing in vitro showed a few CMV-associated chains specific for CMV antigens.

About this clone itself: The antigen is not known.

The V end lost 4 bases, the J end lost 2 bases, and 14 bases lay between the germline ends. The CDR3 extends over 16 amino acids. The V gene's germline CDR1 is SGHNT and CDR2 YENEEA. Primers: 60 Vbeta forward and 13 Jbeta reverse. Original processing notes: The authors later counted about 80 million unique TCR beta chains, about 11 million of them shared. Some clones are missing from TCRdb's copy, which holds only in-frame ones; the method was immunoSEQ multiplex PCR. V and J calls and clone size are copied from that table; D and trimming were computed from the DNA. The data show around 190,000 clones, approximately 86% seen once. All the people who gave samples were healthy bone marrow donors.

Source material: PBMCs. This chain connects TRBV11-3 to TRBJ2-2, with D perhaps TRBD1 (6 bases). The sequence was collected from a woman aged 30 to 39 in good health and CMV-seronegative. CDR3 amino acids: CASSSRQGLNTGELFF. The CDR3 region has the DNA TGTGCCAGCAGCTCTCGGCAGGGGCTAAACACCGGGGAGCTGTTTTTT.